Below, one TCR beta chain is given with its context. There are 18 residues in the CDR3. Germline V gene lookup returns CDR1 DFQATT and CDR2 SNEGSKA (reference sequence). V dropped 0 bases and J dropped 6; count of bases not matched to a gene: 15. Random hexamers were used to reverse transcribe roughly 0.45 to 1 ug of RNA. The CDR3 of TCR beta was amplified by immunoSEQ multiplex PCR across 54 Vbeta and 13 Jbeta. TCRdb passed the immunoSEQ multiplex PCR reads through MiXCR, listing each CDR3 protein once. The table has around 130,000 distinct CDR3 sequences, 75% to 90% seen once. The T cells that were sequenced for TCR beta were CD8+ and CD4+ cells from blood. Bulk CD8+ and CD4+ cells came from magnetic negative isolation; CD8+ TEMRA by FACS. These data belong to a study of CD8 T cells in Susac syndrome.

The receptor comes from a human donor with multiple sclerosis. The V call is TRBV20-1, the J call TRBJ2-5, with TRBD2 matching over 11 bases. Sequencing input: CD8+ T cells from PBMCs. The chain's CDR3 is CSARDPPTSGISIKTQYF. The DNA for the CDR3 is TGCAGTGCTAGAGATCCGCCGACTAGCGGGATTTCAATAAAGACCCAGTACTTC.